Sequencing of this TCR beta chain was carried out in a study of identical twins. One entry per CDR3 protein, called by TCRdb with MiXCR from the 5' RACE reads. The table has 700,000 to 950,000 distinct CDR3 sequences, approximately 13% seen once. The V and J ends lost 3 bases and 4 bases, in that order; junction bases with no gene match: 7. This CDR3 is built from 15 residues. The germline V gene encodes CDR1 SGHDT and CDR2 YYEEEE. The same specimen was also included in a second study, on yellow fever vaccine responses in identical twins.

Sequences were obtained from PBMCs. The clonotype originates from a woman between 18 and 30 years old in good health. The gene calls are TRBV5-6 and TRBJ1-1; 9 bases are a match to TRBD1. CDR3 DNA: TGTGCCAGCAGCTCCGCCGGGACAGGGCGCACTGAAGCTTTCTTT. Translation gives CASSSAGTGRTEAFF.